The entry below gives a single TCR beta chain sequence along with its context. Its antigen is as yet unknown. This sample was taken from a study of long-term antiretroviral therapy in people with HIV. Study-level background: The study's earliest collections predate the 2015 immediate-ART recommendation by about a decade.

The study's findings and limits: Diversity increased after ART yet remained lower than in transplant donor controls.

CDR3 length: 17 residues. Germline CDR1 and CDR2: SNHLY and FYNNEI. V trimming: 7 bases; J trimming: 2 bases; junction bases outside the gene matches: 13. Going into DNA extraction, samples held about 0.95-10 million cryopreserved PBMC. Version v3.0 of the immunoSEQ assay was performed at survey level. Samples were sequenced targeting roughly 40,000-50,000 T-cell genomes each. The protocol was immunoSEQ multiplex PCR, while the TCRdb copy is restricted to in-frame clones and leaves out a portion. In the table there are roughly 25,000 clones, 85% of which are singletons. This TCR derives from a man aged 40-55 years with HIV. The starting material was unsorted PBMCs, obtained 2.3 years after starting antiretroviral therapy. V usage is TRBV2 and J usage is TRBJ2-3; TRBD2 aligns across 9 bases. This chain's CDR3 is CASNPSAGGLLTDTQYF. The CDR3 DNA is TGTGCCAGCAACCCTTCAGCGGGGGGCCTTCTCACAGATACGCAGTATTTT.